A single sample is the source of the 27 T cell receptor beta chains below, sequenced in a study of shared clonotypes between healthy human individuals. Clones were sequenced by immunoSEQ multiplex PCR, and TCRdb holds only the in-frame ones, with some missing. Altogether about 2.4 million clones are present, around 94% being singletons, with the ten largest covering around 0.14%. Sequencing was performed on naive CD4+ T cells sorted from blood. The subset was: CD45RA+ positively selected. The receptor set was obtained from a man younger than 35 in good health.

V and J are TRBV15 and TRBJ2-5; 12 bases are a match to TRBD2. CDR1 and CDR2 (germline): LNHNV, YYDKDF (reference sequence). V lost 6 bases, J lost 5 bases, and 4 bases stayed unmatched. CDR3 length: 14 amino acids. CDR3 protein: CATRLGTSGETQYF. CDR3 sequence (DNA): TGTGCCACCAGACTTGGGACTAGCGGGGAGACCCAGTACTTC.

This clone was detected once. The germline gene is not matched at one end of the junction; a read error may be the cause. The J gene is TRBJ1-2, the V gene TRBV9; 9 bases are a match to TRBD1. This CDR3 comprises 13 residues. Germline-derived CDR1 and CDR2 are SGDLS and YYNGEE. CDR3 region: CASSVGDRVPYAF. The DNA for the CDR3 is TGTGCCAGCAGCGTAGGGGACAGGGTGCCTTACGCCTTC.

This clone was counted only a few times. The V gene is TRBV28, the J gene TRBJ1-1, with D possibly TRBD1 on 5 matching bases. Germline CDR1 MDHEN, CDR2 SYDVKM. CDR3 length: 12 amino acids. Trimming shortened V by 7 bases and J by 8 bases, and 14 bases separated the two germline ends. The CDR3 is CASIMGRYEAFF. The CDR3 region has the DNA TGTGCCAGCATCATGGGACGTTACGAAGCTTTCTTT.

V usage is TRBV14 and J usage is TRBJ1-1, with 9 bases matching TRBD1. J lost 10 bases, V lost 1 base, and 4 bases had no gene match. CDR1 is SGHDN, CDR2 FVKESK, per germline. The CDR3 sequence is 13 residues long. The CDR3 reads CASSQGTGEGAFF. For the CDR3, the DNA is TGTGCCAGCAGCCAAGGGACAGGGGAAGGAGCTTTCTTT. The variable domain in full, with the rest retrieved from reference TRBV14 and TRBJ1-1, is EAGVTQFPSHSVIEKGQTVTLRCDPISGHDNLYWYRRVMGKEIKFLLHFVKESKQDESGMPNNRFLAERTGGTYSTLKVQPAELEDSGVYFCASSQGTGEGAFFGQGTRLTVV.

This chain connects TRBV5-1 to TRBJ2-1; 8 nucleotides line up with TRBD2. Per the germline V gene, CDR1 is SGHRS and CDR2 is YFSETQ. V was pared by 2 bases and J by 2 bases, with 9 bases of the junction left unmatched. The CDR3 has 17 residues. As DNA, the CDR3 is TGCGCCAGCAGCTTCCAATCGGGGGGGAGAGCCTACAATGAGCAGTTCTTC. Amino acid sequence: CASSFQSGGRAYNEQFF.

V and J are TRBV30 and TRBJ1-4; 7 bases match TRBD1. With 7 bases clipped from V and 2 bases from J, the junction kept 7 bases outside the gene matches. Per the germline V gene, CDR1 is GTSNPN and CDR2 is SVGIG (reference sequence). This CDR3 has 14 amino acids. CDR3 sequence: CALRPGQTNEKLFF. The CDR3 DNA reads as TGTGCCTTAAGACCGGGACAGACTAATGAAAAACTGTTTTTT.

J is TRBJ1-1 and V is TRBV11-2; D not certain. Germline CDR1 is SGHAT and CDR2 is FQNNGV. The V and J ends lost 0 bases and 4 bases respectively, with 12 bases between them. CDR3 length equals 15 residues. The CDR3: CASSLDSSEGTEAFF. CDR3 in DNA: TGTGCCAGCAGCTTAGATAGCAGCGAGGGCACTGAAGCTTTCTTT.

The genes are TRBV6-1 and TRBJ2-5, with D possibly TRBD2 on 6 matching bases. From germline, CDR1 is MNHNS and CDR2 SASEGT. Trimming cost V 4 bases and J 5 bases, with 14 bases left between them. This CDR3 contains 14 residues. The chain's CDR3 is CASSAWGVSETQYF. As DNA, the CDR3 is TGTGCCAGCAGTGCCTGGGGGGTTTCGGAGACCCAGTACTTC.

The V and J genes are TRBV5-4 and TRBJ1-2; the D gene is possibly TRBD1 (6 bases). This CDR3 is built from 14 residues. V shed 4 bases and J shed 4 bases, with 14 bases lying between them. Germline V gives CDR1 SGHNT, CDR2 YYREEE (reference sequence). The CDR3 sequence is CASSLPGQPYGYTF. DNA for the CDR3: TGTGCCAGCAGCCTCCCCGGACAGCCCTATGGCTACACCTTC.

The chain's CDR3 is CASSSQGLANEKLFF. The DNA for the CDR3 is TGTGCCAGCAGCTCTCAGGGTCTAGCTAATGAAAAACTGTTTTTT. This chain joins TRBV5-4 and TRBJ1-4, with D possibly TRBD1 on 5 matching bases. Germline V gene lookup returns CDR1 SGHNT and CDR2 YYREEE (reference sequence). The V end lost 3 bases, the J end lost 3 bases, and 12 bases lay between the germline ends. The CDR3 runs 15 residues.

Comment on this clone: Mismatch with germline at one junction end may stem from a read error. This sequence joins TRBV15 and TRBJ2-4; D is undetermined. CDR3 length equals 11 residues. Germline CDR1 reads LNHNV; CDR2 reads YYDKDF (reference sequence). For the CDR3, the DNA is TGTGCCACCAGCATGCTCGGCCTGGCGGACTTC. Translated, it gives CATSMLGLADF. Full variable domain (missing parts from reference TRBV15 and TRBJ2-4): DAMVIQNPRYQVTQFGKPVTLSCSQTLNHNVMYWYQQKSSQAPKLLFHYYDKDFNNEADTPDNFQSRRPNTSFCFLDIRSPGLGDTAMYLCATSMLGLADFGAGTRLSVL.

The rearrangement joins TRBV27 to TRBJ2-7; 9 nucleotides align to TRBD1. J lost 3 bases, V lost 3 bases, and 9 bases had no gene match. Germline V gene data show CDR1 as MNHEY and CDR2 as SMNVEV (reference sequence). The CDR3 has 16 residues. The CDR3 DNA sequence: TGTGCCAGCAGTTTCGTCGGACAGGGGATCCGCTACGAGCAGTACTTC. This gives the protein CASSFVGQGIRYEQYF.

As for this clone: This CDR3 is also generated by other DNA sequences in the sample. CDR3 region: CASSTGQGPYEQYF. CDR3 nucleotide sequence: TGTGCCAGCAGCACGGGACAGGGCCCCTACGAGCAGTACTTC. The rearrangement links TRBV5-6 to TRBJ2-7; 9 bases are shared with TRBD1. The V gene end was trimmed by 4 bases and the J gene end by 2 bases; junction bases not matched to a gene: 4. Looked up from germline, CDR1 is SGHDT and CDR2 is YYEEEE. The CDR3 is 14 amino acids.

The chain is built from TRBV30 and TRBJ2-7; 9 bases are a match to TRBD2. Germline lookup yields CDR1 GTSNPN and CDR2 SVGIG (reference sequence). Unmatched junction bases numbered 10, after V lost 0 bases and J lost 13 bases. This CDR3 contains 13 residues. CDR3 in DNA: TGTGCCTGGAGTGTACGAGGCGGGGGGGCCGTATACTTC. Amino acid sequence: CAWSVRGGGAVYF.

This chain uses TRBV27 with TRBJ1-5; the match to TRBD1 covers 7 bases. This CDR3 has 18 residues. Germline loops: CDR1 MNHEY, CDR2 SMNVEV (reference sequence). After removal of 0 bases from V and 0 bases from J, the junction contained 8 bases not matched to a gene. The CDR3 nucleotides read TGTGCCAGCAGTTTATCGTGGGACAGCGTCGTTAGCAATCAGCCCCAGCATTTT. This codes for CASSLSWDSVVSNQPQHF.

DNA of the CDR3: TGTGCCAGCAGTACTCGACAGGGGGCGCGGGAGCAGTACTTC. Residues: CASSTRQGAREQYF. The genes are TRBV27 and TRBJ2-7, with 10 bases lining up with TRBD1. V shed 5 bases, J shed 7 bases, and the junction held 8 bases outside the gene matches. This CDR3 is built from 14 residues. Looked up from germline, CDR1 is MNHEY and CDR2 is SMNVEV (reference sequence).

The chain combines TRBV6-5 with TRBJ2-2; no reliable D call. The CDR3 has 13 amino acids. Germline lookup yields CDR1 MNHEY and CDR2 SVGAGI. The V end lost 8 bases, the J end lost 7 bases, and 14 bases lay between the germline ends. DNA of the CDR3: TGTGCCAGCGGGCGAAGCCCCGGCGGGGAGCTGTTTTTT. Translation gives CASGRSPGGELFF.

This clone was counted only a few times. The chain has TRBV6-1 and TRBJ1-5, with D tentatively TRBD1 (5 bases). Trimming stripped 4 bases from V and 6 bases from J, with 13 bases between. This CDR3 region has 14 residues. The V gene's germline CDR1 is MNHNS and CDR2 SASEGT. As DNA, the CDR3 is TGTGCCAGCAGTGGAGAGAGGGGCGCTCAGCCCCAGCATTTT. Encoded protein: CASSGERGAQPQHF.

The V gene is TRBV10-3, the J gene TRBJ2-1; D may correspond to TRBD1 or TRBD2 (6 bases each). V was shortened by 11 bases and J by 7 bases, with 27 bases between the two germline ends. CDR1 and CDR2 (germline): ENHRY, SYGVKD. This CDR3 is 16 amino acids long. The CDR3 region is CAPGGGWGADRNEQFF. The CDR3 DNA reads as TGTGCCCCCGGTGGGGGGTGGGGGGCGGATAGAAATGAGCAGTTCTTC.

CDR3 DNA: TGTGCCAGCAGCTTATGGGATGCCGTGGGGGCCAACGTCCTGACTTTC. This translates into CASSLWDAVGANVLTF. The genes are TRBV11-2 and TRBJ2-6; no firm D call. The V end lost 2 bases, the J end lost 4 bases, and 12 bases lay between the germline ends. Germline V lookup: CDR1 SGHAT, CDR2 FQNNGV. The CDR3 has 16 residues.

The J gene is TRBJ2-5, the V gene TRBV11-2; D gene uncertain. Between the trimmed V and J ends, which lost 1 base and 2 bases, there was a span of 14 bases. Germline assignment: CDR1 SGHAT and CDR2 FQNNGV. This CDR3 comprises 16 residues. Here the CDR3 reads CASSLGSRRLQETQYF. The DNA of the CDR3 is TGTGCCAGCAGCTTAGGGTCGCGGCGGCTACAAGAGACCCAGTACTTC.

This clone was detected once. The rearrangement links TRBV19 to TRBJ2-1; TRBD2 might be the D (5 bases). The CDR3 has 14 residues. Germline CDR1 is LNHDA and CDR2 is SQIVND (reference sequence). V dropped 1 base and J dropped 5 bases, with 9 bases sitting between them. In DNA form, the CDR3 reads TGTGCCAGTAGTATAGGAACGGGAAACAATGAGCAGTTCTTC. Protein product: CASSIGTGNNEQFF.

In regard to this clone: Other DNA sequences within the sample encode an identical CDR3. This chain connects TRBV11-2 to TRBJ2-1; D might be TRBD2 (7 bases). Trimming removed 1 base at V and 2 bases at J, with 9 bases between. Germline-derived CDR1 and CDR2 are SGHAT and FQNNGV. The CDR3 consists of 15 residues. The CDR3 coding sequence is TGTGCCAGCAGCTTAGGGCGGGGGCCCTACAATGAGCAGTTCTTC. Translation gives CASSLGRGPYNEQFF. The whole variable domain, filled in from reference TRBV11-2 and TRBJ2-1, reads EAGVAQSPRYKIIEKRQSVAFWCNPISGHATLYWYQQILGQGPKLLIQFQNNGVVDDSQLPKDRFSAERLKGVDSTLKIQPAKLEDSAVYLCASSLGRGPYNEQFFGPGTRLTVL.

This sequence joins TRBV11-2 and TRBJ1-6; D may be TRBD1 (5 bases). Germline CDR1 and CDR2: SGHAT and FQNNGV. V shed 1 base and J shed 6 bases, with 13 bases lying between them. The CDR3 totals 16 residues. CDR3 in DNA: TGTGCCAGCAGCTTAGGCCAGACAGTCATTAATTCACCCCTCCACTTT. This gives the protein CASSLGQTVINSPLHF.

The rearrangement links TRBV4-1 to TRBJ2-7; no reliable D call. Germline loops: CDR1 MGHRA, CDR2 YSYEKL. The CDR3 is made up of 14 amino acids. The V and J ends lost 0 bases and 3 bases respectively, with 9 bases between them. CDR3 nucleotide sequence: TGCGCCAGCAGCCAAGAACCCCACGGCTACGAGCAGTACTTC. It codes for CASSQEPHGYEQYF.

V gene TRBV10-2 combines with J gene TRBJ1-3, with a tentative D call TRBD1 (5 bases). CDR3 length: 16 amino acids. Germline V lookup: CDR1 WSHSY, CDR2 SAAADI. Trimming took 8 bases from V and 0 from J, leaving 17 bases between them. CDR3 in DNA: TGCGCCAGCCGTACCGGGACTTCGACCTCTGGAAACACCATATATTTT. This encodes CASRTGTSTSGNTIYF.

Only a few counts were recorded for this clone. The rearrangement uses TRBV2 and TRBJ2-1; 11 bases align to TRBD2. This CDR3 is built from 14 residues. In germline, CDR1 is SNHLY, CDR2 FYNNEI. The ends lost 6 bases at V and 4 bases at J; junction bases unmatched: 2. For the CDR3, the DNA is TGTGCCAGCAGGGGACTAGCGGAGTACAATGAGCAGTTCTTC. It is translated as CASRGLAEYNEQFF.